The present entry profiles one T cell receptor (beta chain) with its context. TCRdb analysed the 5' RACE reads with MiXCR anew, one entry per CDR3 protein. The table shows 550,000 to 800,000 distinct CDR3 sequences, with about 7.6% occurring only once. The sample comes from a study of identical twins. The V gene lost 5 bases and the J gene lost 5 bases, with 10 bases spanning the gap. The germline gives CDR1 SEHNR, CDR2 FQNEAQ (reference sequence). The CDR3 runs to 12 residues. These same records also appear under a second study, on yellow fever vaccine responses in identical twins.

Sequenced input: PBMCs. The V call is TRBV7-9, the J call TRBJ2-7; D ambiguous. This clonotype originated in a woman under 30 in good health. The CDR3 region is CASSPRPNEQYF. The CDR3 nucleotides read TGTGCCAGCAGCCCCCGCCCGAACGAGCAGTACTTC. The variable domain in full, completed from reference TRBV7-9 and TRBJ2-7, reads DTGVSQNPRHKITKRGQNVTFRCDPISEHNRLYWYRQTLGQGPEFLTYFQNEAQLEKSRLLSDRFSAERPKGSFSTLEIQRTEQGDSAMYLCASSPRPNEQYFGPGTRLTVT.